A selection of T cell receptor beta chains follows, all from one sample in a study of blood T cell repertoires in COVID-19. Generated by immunoSEQ multiplex PCR, the TCRdb table keeps only in-frame clones and is missing some. The sample records 300,000 to 350,000 clones, about nine tenths being singletons. The source material was peripheral blood. The receptors originated from a man younger than 45 with COVID-19, enrolled during active disease. Each CDR3 is given with its conserved first and last residue. Each record gives: clone size, CDR3 length, V gene, D gene, J gene, CDR3 DNA, CDR3 protein. D genes are given only for firm matches. Size is stated for part of the rows, as once, few or many counts, or as a class when the clone is expanded.

.	19	TRBV4-2	TRBD2	TRBJ2-2	TGTGCCAGCAGCCAGCCGGGACTAGCGGGGGGGCTGGCGCGCTGGGAGCTGTTTTTT	CASSQPGLAGGLARWELFF
.	13	TRBV5-6	TRBD1	TRBJ2-7	TGTGCCAGCAGCTATCAGGGGGCGAACGAGCAGTACTTC	CASSYQGANEQYF
once	15	TRBV9	TRBD2	TRBJ2-7	TGTGCCAGCAGCGTAGGCGGGAGTAGGACCTACGAGCAGTACTTC	CASSVGGSRTYEQYF
.	15	TRBV5-1	.	TRBJ2-3	TGCGCCAGCAGCTTACCAAGCGGGCCGGGAGATACGCAGTATTTT	CASSLPSGPGDTQYF
.	15	TRBV6-5	.	TRBJ1-1	TGTGCCAGCAGTATTCGGACAGCCGGGAACACTGAAGCTTTCTTT	CASSIRTAGNTEAFF
.	15	TRBV3-1/TRBV3-2	TRBD1	TRBJ1-3	TGTGCCAGCAGCCAGGGACAGAGTTCTGGAAACACCATATATTTT	CASSQGQSSGNTIYF
.	14	TRBV27	.	TRBJ1-1	TGTGCCAGCAGACTGGGGGGGTTGGGCACTGAAGCTTTCTTT	CASRLGGLGTEAFF
once	16	TRBV7-2	TRBD2	TRBJ2-2	TGTGCCAGCAGCCACCCGGGGGGGGCGAACACCGGGGAGCTGTTTTTT	CASSHPGGANTGELFF
.	15	TRBV18	.	TRBJ2-3	TGTGCCAGCTCACCAGGTTTAGGGGCGCGGGATACGCAGTATTTT	CASSPGLGARDTQYF
.	11	TRBV5-6	TRBD1	TRBJ2-1	TGTGCGAGGGGGACAGACAATGAGCAGTTCTTC	CARGTDNEQFF
few	12	TRBV19	.	TRBJ1-5	TGTGCCAGTACCCTATCCAATCAGCCCCAGCATTTT	CASTLSNQPQHF
.	16	TRBV28	TRBD2	TRBJ2-2	TGTGCCAGCACCTTGGTGGCGGGAGAAGGCACCGGGGAGCTGTTTTTT	CASTLVAGEGTGELFF
.	14	TRBV6-2/TRBV6-3	.	TRBJ2-7	TGTGCCAGCAGTTCACCCGAGGAGGCCTACGAGCAGTACTTC	CASSSPEEAYEQYF
.	13	TRBV5-1	.	TRBJ2-2	TGCGCCAGCAGCTGGCAGGGGTCCGGGGAGCTGTTTTTT	CASSWQGSGELFF
once	12	TRBV12-3/TRBV12-4	.	TRBJ2-7	TGTGCCAGCAGCTACGTTAAGACAGCCGAGTACTTC	CASSYVKTAEYF
once	13	TRBV6-5	.	TRBJ2-7	TGTGCCAGCAGCCCCGGGACACCCTACGAGCAGTACTTC	CASSPGTPYEQYF
.	16	TRBV11-2	.	TRBJ2-3	TGTGCCAGCAGCTTAGTAGTCGGGGGTACGACAGATACGCAGTATTTT	CASSLVVGGTTDTQYF
once	17	TRBV7-5	.	TRBJ2-3	TGTGCCAGAAGCCATCACCTGACAGGGCCTAGCACAGATACGCAGTATTTT	CARSHHLTGPSTDTQYF
.	16	TRBV6-5	.	TRBJ1-1	TGTGCCAGCAGTTCTACCCAGGGTGCGGGGGGCACTGAAGCTTTCTTT	CASSSTQGAGGTEAFF
.	14	TRBV9	TRBD2	TRBJ2-5	TGTGCCAGCAGCGTAGAGGGAGGGGCAGAGACCCAGTACTTC	CASSVEGGAETQYF
.	16	TRBV3-1/TRBV3-2	.	TRBJ2-1	TGTGCCAGCAGCCCTCGGGGTCTAGCGCAGTACAATGAGCAGTTCTTC	CASSPRGLAQYNEQFF
.	16	TRBV4-1	.	TRBJ2-5	TGCGCCAGCAGCCAAGATCCGGGAGCAGGGGGTGGGACCCAGTACTTC	CASSQDPGAGGGTQYF
.	17	TRBV5-6	TRBD1	TRBJ2-6	TGTGCCAGCAGCTTACAGGGGGTCAGCGCTGGGGCCAACGTCCTGACTTTC	CASSLQGVSAGANVLTF
.	11	TRBV3-1/TRBV3-2	.	TRBJ2-5	TGTGCCAGCAGCCTCGGGGAGACCCAGTACTTC	CASSLGETQYF